These 32 T cell receptor beta chains originate from one sample sequenced in a study of graft-versus-host responses after intestinal transplantation. Clones were sequenced by immunoSEQ multiplex PCR, and TCRdb holds only the in-frame ones, with some missing. This table holds tens of thousands of clones, roughly 90% found once. For these receptors, no antigen is known. Source: unstimulated CD8+ T cells sorted from spleen or lymph node cells, taken before intestinal transplant. The receptors originated from a human donor who received an intestinal transplant.

This clone was detected a few times. The rearrangement uses TRBV28 and TRBJ1-1, with TRBD1 matching 7 bases. Trimming took 6 bases from V and 2 from J; bases not matched to a gene: 3. The germline CDR1 and CDR2 sequences are MDHEN and SYDVKM. The CDR3 consists of 13 residues. Here the CDR3 DNA reads TGTGCCAGCAGGGGGGACAGTAACACTGAAGCTTTCTTT. This codes for CASRGDSNTEAFF.

The chain uses TRBV6-1 and TRBJ2-7; 9 bases match TRBD2. CDR1 is MNHNS, CDR2 SASEGT, per germline. The CDR3 sequence is 15 residues long. Losses at the gene ends were 6 bases for V and 2 bases for J; bases not matched to a gene: 8. The CDR3 nucleotides read TGTGCCAGCAGCCCTCCGGGACTAGCCCCCTACGAGCAGTACTTC. As protein: CASSPPGLAPYEQYF.

V and J are TRBV6-4 and TRBJ2-3; 8 positions agree with TRBD1. CDR1 and CDR2 (germline): MRHNA, SNTAGT. J was trimmed by 2 bases and V by 6 bases; bases with no gene match: 4. CDR3 length: 14 residues. The CDR3 loop reads CASSRGRDTDTQYF. CDR3 bases: TGTGCCAGCAGCAGGGGGCGGGACACAGATACGCAGTATTTT.

The J gene is TRBJ1-2, the V gene TRBV5-3, with 9 bases fitting TRBD1. TRBV5-3 carries the ORF label, with uncertain function. Trimming at V came to 2 bases and at J to 5 bases, leaving 13 bases not matched to a gene. This CDR3 is built from 17 residues. The CDR3 DNA reads TGTGCCAGAAGCTTATGGGACAGGGTGGGGAGGGGTTATGGCTACACCTTC. Translating it yields CARSLWDRVGRGYGYTF.

The chain employs TRBV28 and TRBJ2-3, with 12 bases lining up with TRBD2. The CDR3 is 19 amino acids. Germline V CDR1 and CDR2: MDHEN, SYDVKM. V trimming: 3 bases; J trimming: 2 bases; junction bases outside the gene matches: 12. Here the CDR3 DNA reads TGTGCCAGCAGTTTTGAGACTAGCGGGAGTTACCGAGACACAGATACGCAGTATTTT. It is translated as CASSFETSGSYRDTDTQYF.

This clone has just a few counts. The CDR3 sequence is CASSYTGGFNEKLFF. The CDR3 region has the DNA TGTGCCAGCAGTTACACAGGGGGCTTCAATGAAAAACTGTTTTTT. This chain connects TRBV7-9 to TRBJ1-4; 9 bases line up with TRBD1. The CDR3 totals 15 residues. CDR1 is SEHNR, CDR2 FQNEAQ, per germline (reference sequence). J was trimmed by 5 bases and V by 6 bases; bases with no gene match: 7. The full variable domain, with the rest looked up from reference TRBV7-9 and TRBJ1-4, is DTGVSQNPRHKITKRGQNVTFRCDPISEHNRLYWYRQTLGQGPEFLTYFQNEAQLEKSRLLSDRFSAERPKGSFSTLEIQRTEQGDSAMYLCASSYTGGFNEKLFFGSGTQLSVL.

The chain uses TRBV4-2 and TRBJ1-5; D gene unclear. The CDR3 covers 17 residues. From germline, CDR1 is LGHNA and CDR2 YNFKEQ. Trimming pared 0 bases from V and 2 bases from J, leaving 14 bases between. This CDR3 reads CASSQDPHQVGNQPQHF. The CDR3 DNA reads as TGTGCCAGCAGCCAAGACCCCCACCAGGTGGGCAATCAGCCCCAGCATTTT.

The V gene is TRBV4-1, the J gene TRBJ2-7, with unresolved D. The CDR3 is made up of 15 amino acids. The germline V and J ends were trimmed by 0 bases and 7 bases, with 16 bases remaining between them. Germline CDR1 reads MGHRA; CDR2 reads YSYEKL. The CDR3 region has the DNA TGCGCCAGCAGCCAAGAGATTACCTCCAGAGGTGAGCAGTACTTC. It specifies CASSQEITSRGEQYF.

This chain uses TRBV7-8 with TRBJ2-7; 10 bases agree with TRBD2. J lost 2 bases, V lost 4 bases, and 8 bases had no gene match. This CDR3 comprises 16 residues. Germline loops: CDR1 SGHVS, CDR2 FQNEAQ. The chain's CDR3 is CASSSPGLADPYEQYF. The CDR3 DNA is TGTGCCAGCAGCTCCCCTGGACTAGCGGACCCCTACGAGCAGTACTTC. The full variable domain, its missing parts supplied by reference TRBV7-8 and TRBJ2-7, is GAGVSQSPRYKVAKRGQDVALRCDPISGHVSLFWYQQALGQGPEFLTYFQNEAQLDKSGLPSDRFFAERPEGSVSTLKIQRTQQEDSAVYLCASSSPGLADPYEQYFGPGTRLTVT.

The gene calls are TRBV19 and TRBJ2-1; D may be TRBD2 (6 bases). The V gene lost 4 bases and the J gene lost 5 bases, with 15 bases spanning the gap. The CDR3 spans 15 residues. Germline lookup yields CDR1 LNHDA and CDR2 SQIVND (reference sequence). The CDR3: CASSNPSEADNEQFF. In DNA form, the CDR3 reads TGTGCCAGTAGTAATCCTAGCGAGGCCGACAATGAGCAGTTCTTC.

This rearrangement joins TRBV30 to TRBJ1-6; 9 nucleotides line up with TRBD1. Germline lookup yields CDR1 GTSNPN and CDR2 SVGIG (reference sequence). The V and J ends lost 5 bases and 9 bases, in that order; junction bases with no gene match: 8. This CDR3 is 14 amino acids long. This CDR3 is CAWDPGQGSSPLHF. DNA for the CDR3: TGTGCCTGGGATCCGGGACAGGGAAGTTCACCCCTCCACTTT.

The V call is TRBV27, the J call TRBJ2-5; TRBD2 agrees at 12 bases. This CDR3 spans 17 amino acids. Germline loops: CDR1 MNHEY, CDR2 SMNVEV (reference sequence). The V segment lost 4 bases and the J segment 1 base; nucleotides outside the gene matches: 7. The CDR3 is CASSSPGLAGLQETQYF. The CDR3 bases are TGTGCCAGCAGTTCCCCCGGACTAGCGGGGCTCCAAGAGACCCAGTACTTC.

This chain uses TRBV10-2 with TRBJ2-1; 12 positions match TRBD2. The CDR3 has 14 residues. Germline trimming cut 8 bases from V and 7 bases from J; bases unmatched to any gene: 6. CDR1 is WSHSY and CDR2 is SAAADI in the germline V gene. CDR3 bases: TGCGCCAGCGGCTGGACTAGCGGGATGAATGAGCAGTTCTTC. Translation: CASGWTSGMNEQFF.

V and J are TRBV5-1 and TRBJ1-6; D is possibly TRBD1 (6 bases). The CDR3 totals 17 residues. Germline values: CDR1 SGHRS, CDR2 YFSETQ. Deletions cut 2 bases from V and 9 bases from J, with 21 bases between. Here the CDR3 reads CASSFRGTVGVGSPLHF. The CDR3 DNA reads TGCGCCAGCAGCTTTAGGGGGACCGTTGGTGTTGGTTCACCCCTCCACTTT.

The chain combines TRBV28 with TRBJ1-1; unclear D gene. Trimming took off 7 bases at V and 1 base at J, with 10 bases between the two ends. The germline V gene encodes CDR1 MDHEN and CDR2 SYDVKM. The CDR3 covers 13 residues. The CDR3 is CASTLGRNTEAFF. CDR3 DNA: TGTGCCAGCACCTTAGGGAGGAACACTGAAGCTTTCTTT. The full variable domain, in which reference TRBV28 and TRBJ1-1 provide the parts outside the CDR3, is DVKVTQSSRYLVKRTGEKVFLECVQDMDHENMFWYRQDPGLGLRLIYFSYDVKMKEKGDIPEGYSVSREKKERFSLILESASTNQTSMYLCASTLGRNTEAFFGQGTRLTVV.

The genes are TRBV6-1 and TRBJ1-1, with 8 bases that match TRBD1. This CDR3 is 15 amino acids long. V gave up 9 bases and J gave up 4 bases; unmatched junction bases: 13. The germline CDR1 and CDR2 sequences are MNHNS and SASEGT. CDR3 residues: CASREEDGQGTEAFF. CDR3 nucleotide sequence: TGTGCCAGTCGCGAAGAGGACGGACAGGGCACTGAAGCTTTCTTT.

The genes are TRBV5-6 and TRBJ2-1; TRBD2 aligns across 13 bases. The CDR3 consists of 14 residues. The V gene end was trimmed by 6 bases and the J gene end by 9 bases; junction bases not matched to a gene: 6. Germline-derived CDR1 and CDR2 are SGHDT and YYEEEE. The CDR3 sequence is CASTTSGRAVEQFF. Written as DNA, the CDR3 is TGTGCCAGCACCACTAGCGGGAGGGCCGTTGAGCAGTTCTTC.

The chain uses TRBV5-6 and TRBJ1-1; TRBD1 is a possible D gene (5 bases). The V gene's germline CDR1 is SGHDT and CDR2 YYEEEE. V lost 2 bases and J lost 2, with 10 bases in between. This CDR3 contains 14 residues. CDR3 DNA: TGTGCCAGCAGCTTCCGGACAACTAACACTGAAGCTTTCTTT. Protein product: CASSFRTTNTEAFF.

The chain joins TRBV28 to TRBJ2-2, with TRBD1 as a possible D gene (6 bases). CDR1 and CDR2 (germline): MDHEN, SYDVKM. The CDR3 consists of 15 residues. The ends were cut back, 6 bases at V and 5 bases at J, with 16 bases in the middle. The CDR3 spells CASRQGRGRTGELFF. The DNA of the CDR3 is TGTGCCAGCAGGCAAGGCAGGGGAAGGACCGGGGAGCTGTTTTTT.

This clone was seen a single time. This chain joins TRBV4-1 and TRBJ2-7, with a weak D call TRBD2 (5 bases). Germline-derived CDR1 and CDR2 are MGHRA and YSYEKL. The CDR3 is 15 amino acids. Trimming took off 1 base at V and 4 bases at J, with 14 bases between the two ends. The CDR3 is CASSQGEQTTYEQYF. The CDR3 bases are TGCGCCAGCAGCCAAGGGGAGCAAACAACGTACGAGCAGTACTTC.

The chain uses TRBV25-1 and TRBJ2-7, with D maybe TRBD1 (5 bases). Per germline, CDR1 MGHDK and CDR2 SYGVNS. The CDR3 spans 11 residues. V was pared by 8 bases and J by 4 bases, with 9 bases between. In DNA, the CDR3 is TGTGCCAGCGGCCAGGGTTACGAGCAGTACTTC. Translation gives CASGQGYEQYF.

The chain couples TRBV28 to TRBJ1-3; D is possibly TRBD1 (5 bases). The CDR3 sequence is 16 residues long. The ends were cut back, 3 bases at V and 2 bases at J, with 14 bases in the middle. The germline V gene has CDR1 MDHEN and CDR2 SYDVKM. The CDR3 bases are TGTGCCAGCAGTTTTGGGCAGGGTACCCCTGGAAACACCATATATTTT. Its protein product is CASSFGQGTPGNTIYF.

The chain has TRBV19 and TRBJ2-2; 7 positions agree with TRBD2. V lost 7 bases, J lost 0 bases, and 5 bases stayed unmatched. This CDR3 spans 15 amino acids. Germline-derived CDR1 and CDR2 are LNHDA and SQIVND (reference sequence). The CDR3 bases are TGTGCCAGTAACGTGCGGGAGTCGAACACCGGGGAGCTGTTTTTT. Its protein product is CASNVRESNTGELFF.

This chain joins TRBV27 and TRBJ1-1, with D possibly being TRBD1 (5 bases). The length of the CDR3 is 13 residues. Trimming removed 8 bases from V and 1 base from J, with 11 bases in between. Per the germline V gene, CDR1 is MNHEY and CDR2 is SMNVEV (reference sequence). The CDR3 DNA follows: TGTGCCAGCCAGCAGGGTCGGAACACTGAAGCTTTCTTT. It yields the protein CASQQGRNTEAFF.

The chain joins TRBV27 to TRBJ2-1, with D hard to call. Per the germline V gene, CDR1 is MNHEY and CDR2 is SMNVEV (reference sequence). With 3 bases removed from V and 8 bases from J, the gap between germline ends came to 11 bases. CDR3 size: 13 residues. CDR3 protein: CASSFTRGHEQFF. The CDR3 nucleotides are TGTGCCAGCAGTTTCACGCGAGGCCATGAGCAGTTCTTC.

V is TRBV2 and J is TRBJ2-7; 9 positions agree with TRBD2. The ends lost 6 bases at V and 1 base at J; junction bases unmatched: 7. Per germline, CDR1 SNHLY and CDR2 FYNNEI. This CDR3 spans 15 amino acids. The CDR3 region is CASRQLAGQSYEQYF. CDR3 nucleotides: TGTGCCAGCAGACAACTAGCGGGCCAATCCTACGAGCAGTACTTC.

The chain carries TRBV6-5 and TRBJ2-1; the match to TRBD1 covers 9 bases. The CDR3 length is 16 residues. V lost 0 bases, J lost 4 bases, and 4 bases stayed unmatched. Germline CDR1 reads MNHEY; CDR2 reads SVGAGI. The CDR3 region has the DNA TGTGCCAGCAGTTACTCGAGGGGGACAGGGTACAATGAGCAGTTCTTC. Its translation: CASSYSRGTGYNEQFF.

This chain joins TRBV6-5 and TRBJ1-1; no reliable D call. Trimming removed 6 bases from V and 1 base from J, with 15 bases in between. The CDR3 consists of 15 residues. CDR1 is MNHEY and CDR2 is SVGAGI in the germline V gene. In DNA form, the CDR3 reads TGTGCCAGCAGCCCGAGAACCAAAAAGAACACTGAAGCTTTCTTT. It is translated as CASSPRTKKNTEAFF.

The chain is built from TRBV5-8 and TRBJ2-7, with 14 nucleotides matching TRBD2. V was pared by 4 bases and J by 0 bases, with 6 bases of the junction left unmatched. There are 17 residues in the CDR3. Germline V gene sequence: CDR1 SGHTS, CDR2 YDEGEE. The CDR3: CASSPGTSGRSSYEQYF. Written as DNA, the CDR3 is TGTGCCAGCAGCCCCGGGACTAGCGGGAGAAGCTCCTACGAGCAGTACTTC.

Written as DNA, the CDR3 is TGCGCCAGCAGCGGGGAGCATAATCAGCCCCAGCATTTT. This sequence encodes CASSGEHNQPQHF. The chain recombines TRBV5-1 with TRBJ1-5, with unresolved D. CDR3 length: 13 amino acids. V gave up 4 bases and J gave up 4 bases, with 9 bases separating them. Per the germline V gene, CDR1 is SGHRS and CDR2 is YFSETQ.

The sample holds a few counts of this clone. CDR3 sequence (DNA): TGTGCCAGCGCGAAGGGAGACACAGATACGCAGTATTTT. As protein: CASAKGDTDTQYF. The chain is built from TRBV6-6 and TRBJ2-3; weak D call: TRBD2 (5 bases). CDR1 is MNHNY, CDR2 SVGAGI, per germline (reference sequence). This CDR3 contains 13 residues. Trimming took off 8 bases at V and 2 bases at J, with 11 bases between the two ends.

The genes are TRBV5-1 and TRBJ2-7; 8 bases are a match to TRBD1. The germline V gene has CDR1 SGHRS and CDR2 YFSETQ. With 3 bases clipped from V and 4 bases from J, the junction kept 9 bases outside the gene matches. This CDR3 has 15 amino acids. CDR3 nucleotide sequence: TGCGCCAGCAGCTCTGCCGGGACAGGTTCGTACGAGCAGTACTTC. Translating gives CASSSAGTGSYEQYF.